The 22 T cell receptor beta chains below all came from one sample that was sequenced in a study of beta chain features in type 1 diabetes. Whole-study results and caveats: In every one of the four CD4+ subsets, TCRB CDR3s were moderately but significantly shorter in Type 1 diabetes patients.

The entirety of the isolated RNA underwent reverse transcription, so expressed TCRB transcripts were sequenced. The protocol was immunoSEQ multiplex PCR, while the TCRdb copy is restricted to in-frame clones and leaves out a portion. The profile shows a few hundred thousand clones, approximately 13% of them singletons. These receptors lack a known antigen. Specimen: naive CD4+ T cells from blood. The receptors stem from a woman aged 18-30 years with type 1 diabetes.

This clone has just a few counts. The rearrangement joins TRBV6-5 to TRBJ2-5; D ambiguous. V was cut by 0 bases and J by 2 bases, with 7 bases left in between. This CDR3 is 14 amino acids long. The V gene's germline CDR1 is MNHEY and CDR2 SVGAGI. The CDR3 nucleotides are TGTGCCAGCAGTTACTCTCCAGTACAAGAGACCCAGTACTTC. Protein product: CASSYSPVQETQYF.

Notes on this clone: The junction differs from germline at one of its ends, possibly a read error. The chain couples TRBV5-4 to TRBJ2-1; TRBD2 matches at 7 bases. Germline-derived CDR1 and CDR2 are SGHNT and YYREEE (reference sequence). CDR3 length equals 13 residues. DNA for the CDR3: TGTGCCAGCAGCTTGGCGGCGACTAGCTCCTTCATCTTC. Amino acids: CASSLAATSSFIF.

V gene TRBV28 combines with J gene TRBJ1-5, with D uncertain. Germline V CDR1 and CDR2: MDHEN, SYDVKM. This CDR3 is built from 15 residues. V lost 5 bases and J 4 bases, leaving 15 bases between the germline ends. The chain's CDR3 is CASSEGRGPNQPQHF. Written as DNA, the CDR3 is TGTGCCAGCAGTGAGGGCCGGGGTCCAAATCAGCCCCAGCATTTT.

This clone was recorded a few times. The V and J genes are TRBV9 and TRBJ2-7; 8 nucleotides agree with TRBD2. In germline, CDR1 is SGDLS, CDR2 YYNGEE. V gave up 3 bases and J gave up 1 base; unmatched junction bases: 18. CDR3 length equals 19 residues. CDR3 sequence (DNA): TGTGCCAGCAGCGCGGAGAGACTGGGCGGCGGGGGGAAATCCTACGAGCAGTACTTC. This codes for CASSAERLGGGGKSYEQYF.

CDR3 protein: CASSTRDIYGYTF. CDR3 in DNA: TGTGCCAGTAGTACCCGGGACATCTATGGCTACACCTTC. This chain joins TRBV19 and TRBJ1-2, with a possible D match to TRBD1 (6 bases). The V gene lost 4 bases and the J gene lost 4 bases, with 10 bases spanning the gap. CDR3 length: 13 amino acids. CDR1 LNHDA and CDR2 SQIVND come from the germline V gene (reference sequence).

This clone was detected only a few times. The chain carries TRBV11-2 and TRBJ2-4; 9 bases are shared with TRBD1. The CDR3 contains 18 residues. The J segment lost 0 bases and the V segment lost 4 bases, leaving 10 bases of the junction unmatched. Germline CDR1 is SGHAT and CDR2 is FQNNGV. The CDR3 sequence is CASSSGQGKSIAKNIQYF. The CDR3 DNA follows: TGTGCCAGCAGCTCCGGACAGGGGAAGTCTATAGCCAAAAACATTCAGTACTTC.

The sample holds a few counts of this clone. The chain employs TRBV4-3 and TRBJ2-1, with 9 bases fitting TRBD2. Trimming removed 4 bases from V and 5 bases from J; junction bases left unmatched: 6. CDR3 length: 15 residues. The germline CDR1 and CDR2 sequences are LGHNA and YSLEER. The CDR3 is CASSPLAGMNNEQFF. CDR3 bases: TGCGCCAGCAGCCCCCTAGCGGGAATGAACAATGAGCAGTTCTTC.

The gene calls are TRBV29-1 and TRBJ2-5, with D possibly being TRBD1 (5 bases). The CDR3 extends over 12 amino acids. With 2 bases removed from V and 2 bases from J, the gap between germline ends came to 6 bases. Germline values: CDR1 SQVTM, CDR2 ANQGSEA. The CDR3 is CSVEQGQETQYF. CDR3 coding DNA: TGCAGCGTTGAACAGGGACAAGAGACCCAGTACTTC.

This clone has a handful of counts. This chain uses TRBV4-1 with TRBJ2-5; 10 bases are shared with TRBD2. Trimming took 0 bases from V and 3 from J; bases not matched to a gene: 10. Per the germline V gene, CDR1 is MGHRA and CDR2 is YSYEKL. This CDR3 has 18 residues. CDR3 amino acids: CASSQESMGLAGEETQYF. In DNA form, the CDR3 reads TGCGCCAGCAGCCAAGAGTCGATGGGTCTAGCGGGAGAAGAGACCCAGTACTTC.

Only a few counts were recorded for this clone. CDR3: CASSSTSGRAQTQYF. CDR3 sequence (DNA): TGTGCCAGCAGTTCAACTAGCGGGAGGGCCCAGACCCAGTACTTC. The J gene is TRBJ2-5, the V gene TRBV27; 13 bases are shared with TRBD2. Trimming removed 4 bases from V and 6 bases from J; junction bases left unmatched: 5. This CDR3 contains 15 residues. CDR1 is MNHEY and CDR2 is SMNVEV in the germline V gene (reference sequence).

The chain recombines TRBV7-2 with TRBJ2-4, with 12 bases identical to TRBD2. From germline, CDR1 is SGHTA and CDR2 FQGNSA. This CDR3 contains 14 residues. V gave up 5 bases and J gave up 7 bases; unmatched junction bases: 3. CDR3 coding DNA: TGTGCCAGCAGCGGACTAGCGGGGTGGAACATTCAGTACTTC. As protein: CASSGLAGWNIQYF.

The CDR3 DNA sequence: TGCGCCAGCAGCCAGCTAGCGCCTTACAATGAGCAGTTCTTC. This translates into CASSQLAPYNEQFF. The genes are TRBV4-1 and TRBJ2-1, with D perhaps TRBD2 (6 bases). Deletions cut 3 bases from V and 4 bases from J, with 10 bases between. This CDR3 has 14 amino acids. Germline V CDR1 and CDR2: MGHRA, YSYEKL.

This clone was picked up a small number of times. The genes are TRBV9 and TRBJ1-1; no clear D. The CDR3 is made up of 14 amino acids. Germline V gene sequence: CDR1 SGDLS, CDR2 YYNGEE. The germline V and J ends were trimmed by 0 bases and 8 bases, with 14 bases remaining between them. For the CDR3, the DNA is TGTGCCAGCAGCGTAGCGCACGAGGGAGTGGAAGCTTTCTTT. Translation gives CASSVAHEGVEAFF.

This clone came up a few times. The chain uses TRBV6-6 and TRBJ1-1, with D perhaps matching TRBD1 (5 bases). Germline V gene sequence: CDR1 MNHNY, CDR2 SVGAGI (reference sequence). This CDR3 comprises 14 residues. V dropped 4 bases and J dropped 1 base, with 10 bases sitting between them. The CDR3 DNA sequence: TGTGCCAGCAGTTCCCAGGGTCGGAACACTGAAGCTTTCTTT. Its translation is CASSSQGRNTEAFF.

V and J are TRBV18 and TRBJ2-1; D is unresolved. The CDR3 is 12 amino acids. Germline CDR1 is KGHSH and CDR2 is LQKENI. Between the trimmed V and J ends, which lost 0 bases and 7 bases, there was a span of 4 bases. The CDR3 is CASSPPQNEQFF. Written as DNA, the CDR3 is TGTGCCAGCTCACCACCGCAGAATGAGCAGTTCTTC.

The chain carries TRBV18 and TRBJ2-1; 9 bases agree with TRBD2. This CDR3 is built from 16 residues. V dropped 2 bases and J dropped 7; count of bases not matched to a gene: 9. Germline assignment: CDR1 KGHSH and CDR2 LQKENI. The CDR3 protein is CASSPVSASGTNEQFF. CDR3 in DNA: TGTGCCAGCTCACCAGTTTCTGCTAGCGGGACGAATGAGCAGTTCTTC.

There are a few counts of this clone. V usage is TRBV15 and J usage is TRBJ2-1; no clear D gene. Germline V CDR1 and CDR2: LNHNV, YYDKDF (reference sequence). The CDR3 length is 15 residues. V was cut by 3 bases and J by 0 bases, with 9 bases left in between. The CDR3 loop is CATSRPESSYNEQFF. Written as DNA, the CDR3 is TGTGCCACCAGCAGGCCCGAGAGCTCCTACAATGAGCAGTTCTTC.

The CDR3 protein is CASSQGGQGPFKLFF. CDR3 coding DNA: TGCGCCAGCAGCCAAGGGGGACAGGGGCCGTTCAAACTGTTTTTT. This chain links TRBV4-1 with TRBJ1-4, with 10 bases identical to TRBD1. Unmatched junction bases numbered 7, after V lost 1 base and J lost 11 bases. CDR3 length: 15 residues. CDR1 and CDR2 (germline): MGHRA, YSYEKL.

The chain joins TRBV28 to TRBJ2-3, with D possibly TRBD2 on 6 matching bases. CDR1 and CDR2 from the germline V gene are MDHEN and SYDVKM. V lost 5 bases, J lost 0 bases, and 9 bases lay in between. The CDR3 spans 14 residues. The CDR3 DNA follows: TGTGCCAGCAGTGCGGGACCTAGCACAGATACGCAGTATTTT. This translates into CASSAGPSTDTQYF.

This chain uses TRBV19 with TRBJ2-5; 13 bases agree with TRBD2. Trimming removed 6 bases from V and 5 bases from J; junction bases left unmatched: 3. Germline lookup yields CDR1 LNHDA and CDR2 SQIVND (reference sequence). CDR3 size: 14 residues. CDR3 protein: CASSVTSGRETQYF. CDR3 coding DNA: TGTGCCAGTAGCGTGACTAGCGGGAGGGAGACCCAGTACTTC.

This clone turned up a few times. The rearrangement joins TRBV6-5 to TRBJ1-2; TRBD1 is a possible D gene (6 bases). Germline V CDR1 and CDR2: MNHEY, SVGAGI. The CDR3 is 14 residues long. Trimming pared 5 bases from V and 5 bases from J, leaving 15 bases between. In nucleotides, the CDR3 is TGTGCCAGCAGTACTACAGGGATAACATATGGCTACACCTTC. It codes for CASSTTGITYGYTF.

A few counts support this clone. This sequence joins TRBV7-8 and TRBJ1-5; D remains unclear. Trimming took off 3 bases at V and 0 bases at J, with 9 bases between the two ends. This CDR3 has 15 amino acids. Germline values: CDR1 SGHVS, CDR2 FQNEAQ. This chain's CDR3 is CASSFGLSSNQPQHF. In DNA, the CDR3 is TGTGCCAGCAGCTTTGGACTGTCTAGCAATCAGCCCCAGCATTTT.